The 26 T cell receptor beta chains below come from one sample, sequenced in a study of CD8+ T cells in alopecia areata. Once RNA had been extracted, it was reverse transcribed into cDNA to act as the sequencing template. TCRdb's copy holds only in-frame clones and misses some; the assay was immunoSEQ multiplex PCR. The repertoire shows about 270,000 clones, none seen only once; the top ten take about 1.2%. Cells that came from pooled cutaneous lymph nodes were sorted using CD4, CD8alpha, NKG2D, NKG2ACE and other markers. Material for sequencing was CD4+ T cells sorted from a lymph node. These TCRs come from a C3H/HeJ mouse with alopecia areata. Mouse MHC haplotype: H2-k.

As concerns this clone: Gene names refer to mouse genes. The sequenced fragment ends 4 residues before the CDR3 boundary, so the rest is inferred from the germline J gene. The chain recombines TRBV13-3 with TRBJ2-3, with TRBD1 matching 8 bases. The CDR3 length is 15 residues. The J segment lost 0 bases and the V segment lost 2 bases, leaving 2 bases of the junction unmatched. The germline V gene has CDR1 NNHDY and CDR2 SYVADS. The sequenced part of the CDR3 DNA is TGTGCCAGCAGTGACAGGGGGCATAGTGCAGAA. It codes for CASSDRGHSAE. The whole CDR3 protein is CASSDRGHSAETLYF.

This clone was counted between two and nine times. Gene names and germline refer to mouse. The sequenced fragment ends 4 residues before the CDR3 boundary, so the rest is inferred from the germline J gene. The chain recombines TRBV13-3 with TRBJ2-2; maybe TRBD1 (5 bases). The CDR3 is 16 amino acids. V lost 1 base and J lost 3, with 13 bases in between. From germline, CDR1 is NNHDY and CDR2 SYVADS. CDR3 DNA, as far as it was read: TGTGCCAGCAGTGATATGAAGGGGAGGTACACCGGG. It codes for CASSDMKGRYTG. The full CDR3 protein is CASSDMKGRYTGQLYF.

A remark on this clone: Any gene name here is a mouse gene name. The read ends 4 residues before the CDR3 terminus; that terminus is restored from the germline J gene. The chain has TRBV1 and TRBJ2-1; a possible D gene is TRBD2 (7 bases). Germline V gene lookup returns CDR1 NSQYPW and CDR2 LRSPGD (reference sequence). This CDR3 is 16 amino acids long. The CDR3 loop is CTCSAAARGAGAEQFF. The sequenced part of the CDR3 DNA is TGCACCTGCAGTGCAGCTGCCCGGGGGGCGGGGGCT.

Details on this clone: The germline and genes are mouse ones. The read terminates 4 residues before the CDR3 end, so the remaining end is supplied by the germline J gene. The chain couples TRBV13-3 to TRBJ1-1, with D possibly TRBD1 on 6 matching bases. Germline loops: CDR1 NNHDY, CDR2 SYVADS. V lost 3 bases to trimming and J lost 1 base, with 10 bases between them. The CDR3 sequence is 14 residues long. The CDR3 protein is CASSVRDKNTEVFF. Partial CDR3 DNA: TGTGCCAGCAGTGTCCGGGACAAAAACACA.

On this clone: Germline and genes: mouse. Read sequence stops 4 residues before the CDR3 end, and the germline J gene provides the missing end. This sequence joins TRBV29 and TRBJ2-5; D is perhaps TRBD2 (5 bases). The CDR3 contains 15 residues. The germline CDR1 and CDR2 sequences are MSHET and SYDVDS. V shed 1 base and J shed 2 bases, with 10 bases lying between them. CDR3 DNA (partial): TGTGCTAGCAGTTTATTTGGGGAGACCCAAGAC. It specifies CASSLFGETQD. The full CDR3 reads CASSLFGETQDTQYF. Together with reference TRBV29 and TRBJ2-5, the CDR3 gives the full variable domain: DMKVTQMPRYLIKRMGENVLLECGQDMSHETMYWYRQDPGLGLQLIYISYDVDSNSEGDIPKGYRVSRKKREHFSLILDSAKTNQTSVYFCASSLFGETQDTQYFGPGTRLLVL.

In this sample, this clone turned up a few times. Gene names are mouse gene names. From the germline J gene comes the end of the CDR3, since the read stops 3 residues before it. This chain joins TRBV1 and TRBJ1-6; 10 nucleotides match TRBD1. TRBJ1-6 is given ORF status, its function remaining uncertain. The CDR3 loop spans 18 amino acids. V lost 1 base and J lost 2; bases outside the gene matches: 5. Looked up from germline, CDR1 is NSQYPW and CDR2 is LRSPGD (reference sequence). CDR3 DNA (partial): TGCACCTGCAGTGCAGGGACAGGGGGACGGGCCTATAATTCGCCC. Translating it yields CTCSAGTGGRAYNSP. The whole CDR3 region reads CTCSAGTGGRAYNSPLYF.

With regard to this clone: Gene labels here are mouse ones. Coverage ceases 4 residues before the CDR3 finishes, and the germline J gene fills in the end. Other DNA sequences in the same sample also yield this CDR3. The V call is TRBV13-2, the J call TRBJ2-1; 10 bases agree with TRBD1. CDR1 and CDR2 from the germline V gene are NNHNN and SYGAGS (reference sequence). The CDR3 spans 16 residues. Trimming at V came to 0 bases and at J to 1 base, leaving 1 base not matched to a gene. The CDR3 loop reads CASGDAGQGNYAEQFF. CDR3 DNA (partial): TGTGCCAGCGGTGATGCGGGACAGGGGAACTATGCT.

This clone was counted between two and nine times. The germline and genes are mouse ones. The read terminates 4 residues before the CDR3 end, so the remaining end is supplied by the germline J gene. The same CDR3 also results from other DNA sequences found in this sample. The chain carries TRBV5 and TRBJ1-1, with D unclear. The V end lost 1 base, the J end lost 0 bases, and 3 bases lay between the germline ends. The germline CDR1 and CDR2 sequences are LGHNA and YNLKQL (reference sequence). The CDR3 is 13 residues long. Here the CDR3 reads CASSQVSNTEVFF. The part of the CDR3 DNA that was read is TGTGCCAGCAGCCAAGTATCAAACACA.

On this clone: Gene names follow the mouse nomenclature. The read halts 4 residues ahead of the CDR3 end, with the missing end drawn from the germline J gene. The V call is TRBV5, the J call TRBJ2-7; 8 bases agree with TRBD2. V was clipped by 2 bases and J by 0 bases; unmatched bases: 0. CDR1 is LGHNA and CDR2 is YNLKQL in the germline V gene (reference sequence). The CDR3 runs to 14 residues. The covered CDR3 bases are TGTGCCAGCAGCCAACTGGGGGGCTCCTAT. It specifies CASSQLGGSY. The whole CDR3 protein is CASSQLGGSYEQYF.

This clone was counted a few times. Gene names are mouse gene names. The observed sequence ends 4 residues before the CDR3 terminus, with the missing tail filled in from the germline J gene. The same CDR3 can be traced to other DNA sequences in this sample. The J gene is TRBJ2-2, the V gene TRBV2, with TRBD1 matching 7 bases. Per the germline V gene, CDR1 is LGHNA and CDR2 is YSYQKL. This CDR3 contains 15 residues. With V trimmed by 0 bases and J by 2 bases, 0 bases remained unmatched. CDR3 DNA (partial): TGTGCCAGCAGCCAAGACAGGGGGAACACCGGG. Amino acids: CASSQDRGNTG. From start to end, the CDR3 is CASSQDRGNTGQLYF.

On this clone itself: Gene names follow the mouse nomenclature. The CDR3 region is CASSSGGSPLYF. The sequenced part of the CDR3 DNA is TGTGCCAGCAGTTCAGGGGGCTCGCCC. The gene calls are TRBV19 and TRBJ1-6, with 8 bases that match TRBD1. The CDR3 goes on 3 residues after the read ends, and that part is filled in from the germline J gene. TRBJ1-6 is flagged as an ORF with uncertain function. CDR3 size: 12 residues. Looked up from germline, CDR1 is FNHDT and CDR2 is SITEND (reference sequence). With 4 bases clipped from V and 10 bases from J, the junction kept 1 base outside the gene matches.

This clone was detected a few times. Germline and genes here are mouse. Read coverage stops 4 residues before the CDR3 terminus; the germline J gene supplies the remainder. The chain is built from TRBV13-1 and TRBJ2-2, with a tentative D call TRBD1 (5 bases). The CDR3 sequence is 14 residues long. V was shortened by 0 bases and J by 5 bases, with 8 bases between the two germline ends. The germline CDR1 and CDR2 sequences are NSHNY and SYGAGN. CDR3 sequence: CASSDAEGTGQLYF. CDR3 DNA (partial): TGTGCCAGCAGTGATGCCGAGGGGACCGGG.

This clone has a handful of counts. These gene names are mouse names. The sequenced fragment ends 4 residues before the CDR3 boundary, so the rest is inferred from the germline J gene. The identical CDR3 is also encoded by other nucleotide sequences in the sample. V and J are TRBV13-1 and TRBJ2-3; the match to TRBD2 covers 13 bases. Germline loops: CDR1 NSHNY, CDR2 SYGAGN. The CDR3 spans 14 residues. With V trimmed by 5 bases and J by 3 bases, 0 bases remained unmatched. Partial CDR3 DNA: TGTGCCAGCAGGGACTGGGGGGGCGCAGAA. Translating gives CASRDWGGAE. From start to end, the CDR3 is CASRDWGGAETLYF.

For this clone: Gene names denote mouse genes. The missing CDR3 end, 3 residues past where the read stops, is filled in from the germline J gene. The chain links TRBV31 to TRBJ1-6; 7 positions agree with TRBD1. TRBJ1-6 is an open reading frame, and its role is uncertain. J was trimmed by 5 bases and V by 5 bases; bases with no gene match: 3. This CDR3 contains 13 residues. Germline V gives CDR1 GKSSPN, CDR2 SITVG. CDR3 region: CAWAGTDNSPLYF. CDR3 bases read: TGTGCCTGGGCCGGGACAGATAATTCGCCC.

Details on this clone: The genes are named according to mouse. The read falls 4 residues short of the CDR3 end, and the missing part is taken from the germline J gene. The chain combines TRBV13-1 with TRBJ2-2, with TRBD1 identical over 8 bases. With V trimmed by 7 bases and J by 1 base, 3 bases remained unmatched. The CDR3 runs 14 residues. Germline V gives CDR1 NSHNY, CDR2 SYGAGN. CDR3 DNA (partial): TGTGCCAGCGGGGACAGGAGAAACACCGGG. Translated: CASGDRRNTG. The CDR3 in full is CASGDRRNTGQLYF.

Of note for this clone: Germline and genes: mouse. With the read ending 4 residues before the CDR3 end, the germline J gene is used to fill in that end. The chain employs TRBV5 and TRBJ2-3, with 9 bases that match TRBD2. CDR3 length equals 16 residues. J lost 1 base, V lost 2 bases, and 4 bases had no gene match. Germline V lookup: CDR1 LGHNA, CDR2 YNLKQL (reference sequence). The DNA read from the CDR3 is TGTGCCAGCAGCCAAAGACTGGGGGTCGGTGCAGAA. Protein sequence: CASSQRLGVGAE. The whole CDR3 sequence is CASSQRLGVGAETLYF.

Turning to this clone: These gene names are mouse names. The read ends 4 residues before the CDR3 terminus; that terminus is restored from the germline J gene. This sample also contains other DNA sequences that code for the same CDR3. This chain uses TRBV13-3 with TRBJ1-2; 8 nucleotides align to TRBD1. V dropped 5 bases and J dropped 0; count of bases not matched to a gene: 3. This CDR3 is 14 amino acids long. CDR1 and CDR2 from the germline V gene are NNHDY and SYVADS. The CDR3 here is CASRGQGANSDYTF. The covered CDR3 bases are TGTGCCAGCAGAGGACAGGGTGCAAACTCC.

This clone was recorded a few times. Gene names denote mouse genes. The sequenced fragment ends 4 residues before the CDR3 boundary, so the rest is inferred from the germline J gene. The chain links TRBV19 to TRBJ1-2; D ambiguous. Germline values: CDR1 FNHDT, CDR2 SITEND (reference sequence). This CDR3 contains 11 residues. This CDR3 reads CASSRQDDYTF. The CDR3 DNA, read in part, is TGTGCCAGCAGTCGGCAGGAC.

About this clone itself: Each gene name is a mouse one. The CDR3 is cut off 4 residues early in the read; its end comes from the germline J gene. The chain is built from TRBV13-3 and TRBJ1-2; 8 nucleotides match TRBD1. This CDR3 spans 14 amino acids. V dropped 5 bases and J dropped 4; count of bases not matched to a gene: 7. Germline V gene sequence: CDR1 NNHDY, CDR2 SYVADS. CDR3 sequence: CASRSQGAPSDYTF. The part of the CDR3 DNA that was read is TGTGCCAGCAGATCGCAGGGGGCGCCCTCC.

On this clone: Gene names are mouse gene names. The CDR3 end lies 4 residues beyond the end of the read and is filled in from the germline J gene. The rearrangement links TRBV2 to TRBJ1-2, with TRBD1 identical over 8 bases. The CDR3 is made up of 14 amino acids. The germline CDR1 and CDR2 sequences are LGHNA and YSYQKL. Trimming removed 2 bases from V and 2 bases from J; junction bases left unmatched: 1. CDR3 DNA (partial): TGTGCCAGCAGCCAAAGACAGGGGAACTCC. It translates to CASSQRQGNS. The whole CDR3 sequence is CASSQRQGNSDYTF.

This clone was seen more than once but under ten times. Mouse names are used for the genes. The CDR3 reads CASSRVRQANTGQLYF. The DNA read from the CDR3 is TGTGCTAGCAGTAGAGTCCGCCAGGCAAACACCGGG. The V call is TRBV17, the J call TRBJ2-2; D not resolved. The read falls 4 residues short of the CDR3 end, and the missing part is taken from the germline J gene. This CDR3 has 16 amino acids. Trimming removed 1 base from V and 0 bases from J, with 9 bases in between. Germline CDR1 MNHDT, CDR2 YYDKIL.

The sample holds a few counts of this clone. All gene names here are mouse names. Read sequence stops 4 residues before the CDR3 end, and the germline J gene provides the missing end. The gene calls are TRBV13-3 and TRBJ2-1; TRBD1 aligns across 9 bases. The V gene end was trimmed by 3 bases and the J gene end by 4 bases; junction bases not matched to a gene: 5. The V gene's germline CDR1 is NNHDY and CDR2 SYVADS. This CDR3 is built from 15 residues. The CDR3 bases that were read are TGTGCCAGCAGTGGCGAGGGGACAGGGTATGCT. This translates into CASSGEGTGYA. From start to end, the CDR3 is CASSGEGTGYAEQFF.

About this clone: Each gene name is a mouse one. The CDR3 goes on 4 residues after the read ends, and that part is filled in from the germline J gene. The chain couples TRBV19 to TRBJ2-2; D may be TRBD1 (6 bases). Germline V gives CDR1 FNHDT, CDR2 SITEND (reference sequence). The ends were cut back, 4 bases at V and 0 bases at J, with 10 bases in the middle. CDR3 length: 15 residues. Incomplete CDR3 DNA: TGTGCCAGCAGTCGGACAGAACCAAACACCGGG. This translates into CASSRTEPNTG. The whole CDR3 is CASSRTEPNTGQLYF.

This clone showed up just a few times. Gene names are the mouse ones. The CDR3 loop reads CASSQAGLNTGQLYF. Partial CDR3 DNA: TGTGCCAGCAGCCAAGCGGGACTAAACACCGGG. The V call is TRBV5, the J call TRBJ2-2; possible D gene TRBD2, 6 bases. The read stops 4 residues short of the end of the CDR3; the missing end is completed from the germline J gene. The ends were cut back, 1 base at V and 1 base at J, with 7 bases in the middle. The V gene's germline CDR1 is LGHNA and CDR2 YNLKQL (reference sequence). This CDR3 region has 15 residues.

This clone was seen a few times. The listed genes are named as in mouse. With the read ending 4 residues before the CDR3 end, the germline J gene is used to fill in that end. J is TRBJ2-4 and V is TRBV14; 13 nucleotides line up with TRBD2. CDR1 and CDR2 (germline): SGHDT, FRDEAV. J was trimmed by 0 bases and V by 5 bases; bases with no gene match: 6. CDR3 size: 17 residues. The CDR3 region is CASRGLGGPFSQNTLYF. The part of the CDR3 DNA that was read is TGTGCCAGCAGAGGACTGGGGGGGCCTTTCAGTCAAAAC. Full variable domain (rest looked up from reference TRBV14 and TRBJ2-4): EAGVTQSPRYAVLQEGQAVSFWCDPISGHDTLYWYQQPRDQGPQLLVYFRDEAVIDNSQLPSDRFSAVRPKGTNSTLKIQSAKQGDTATYLCASRGLGGPFSQNTLYFGAGTRLSVL.

Concerning this clone itself: The gene symbols are mouse symbols. The CDR3 end lies 4 residues beyond the end of the read and is filled in from the germline J gene. Other DNA sequences within the sample encode an identical CDR3. The J gene is TRBJ2-1, the V gene TRBV1; TRBD2 matches at 8 bases. Germline CDR1 is NSQYPW and CDR2 is LRSPGD (reference sequence). The CDR3 has 15 amino acids. J lost 3 bases, V lost 0 bases, and 1 base had no gene match. The CDR3 here is CTCSAEGGLYAEQFF. The covered CDR3 bases are TGCACCTGCAGTGCAGAGGGGGGGCTCTATGCT.